Given below is one TCR beta chain in context. Its specificity is not known. This CDR3 is also generated by other DNA sequences in the sample. Germline CDR1 and CDR2: SNHLY and FYNNEI. The V and J ends lost 6 bases and 5 bases, in that order; junction bases with no gene match: 4. This CDR3 region has 14 residues. These data come from a study of shared clonotypes between healthy human individuals. At the level of the study: Three CD4 naive, three CD4 memory, two CD8 naive and one CD8 memory plate were used per donor.

Findings of the study overall: The expectation was that sequencing depth would affect clonotype sharing among donors. The authors sampled blood alone, and tissue repertoires likely differ.

Assay runs were performed at deep level. Sequencing was performed with immunoSEQ multiplex PCR; in TCRdb, only in-frame clones are kept and a portion is missing. The sample carries approximately 940,000 clones, approximately 80% recorded once. The J gene is TRBJ1-1, the V gene TRBV2; TRBD1 matches at 12 bases. The source of this sequence is a man between 18 and 35 years old in good health. The sample was memory CD4+ T cells sorted from blood. The subset was: CD45RA-negative fraction. The CDR3 sequence is CASSRDRGLTEAFF. CDR3 in DNA: TGTGCCAGCAGCCGGGACAGGGGGCTGACTGAAGCTTTCTTT.